This paragraph covers one TCR beta chain sequence. The CDR3 length is 13 residues. J lost 5 bases, V lost 6 bases, and 1 base had no gene match. Germline CDR1 MDHEN, CDR2 SYDVKM. The sample originates from a study of shared clonotypes between healthy human individuals. Sequenced by immunoSEQ multiplex PCR; TCRdb stores in-frame clones only, minus some. Of approximately 640,000 clones in the sample, more than 70% were seen once. The chain combines TRBV28 with TRBJ2-7, with 13 bases identical to TRBD2. The sample consisted of memory CD4+ T cells sorted from blood. Subset meaning: CD45RA-negative fraction. This TCR came from a woman aged 25 to 39 in good health. CDR3 sequence reads: CASRLAGGDEQYF. The CDR3, as DNA: TGTGCCAGCAGACTAGCGGGAGGGGACGAGCAGTACTTC. Full variable domain (remainder filled in from reference TRBV28 and TRBJ2-7): DVKVTQSSRYLVKRTGEKVFLECVQDMDHENMFWYRQDPGLGLRLIYFSYDVKMKEKGDIPEGYSVSREKKERFSLILESASTNQTSMYLCASRLAGGDEQYFGPGTRLTVT.